Listed here are 4 T cell receptor beta chains from one sample, sequenced in a study of cytomegalovirus exposure and HLA in healthy donors. The PCR was carried out with 60 Vbeta primers and 13 Jbeta primers. This table comes from immunoSEQ multiplex PCR, and its TCRdb copy is limited to in-frame clones, with some not included. The sample has 99,000 or so clones, more than 60% seen once. Source material: PBMCs. Source of these receptors: a male donor in good health and CMV-seronegative.

The J gene is TRBJ2-3, the V gene TRBV18; 9 nucleotides line up with TRBD2. After removal of 1 base from V and 2 bases from J, the junction contained 7 bases not matched to a gene. The CDR3 has 17 amino acids. From germline, CDR1 is KGHSH and CDR2 LQKENI. The CDR3 nucleotides read TGTGCCAGCTCACCACGCGCCGCGGGAGGGTTCACAGATACGCAGTATTTT. Translating it yields CASSPRAAGGFTDTQYF. Full variable domain (rest looked up from reference TRBV18 and TRBJ2-3): NAGVMQNPRHLVRRRGQEARLRCSPMKGHSHVYWYRQLPEEGLKFMVYLQKENIIDESGMPKERFSAEFPKEGPSILRIQQVVRGDSAAYFCASSPRAAGGFTDTQYFGPGTRLTVL.

V gene TRBV5-4 combines with J gene TRBJ2-3; no definite D call. The CDR3 totals 17 residues. Trimming removed 0 bases at V and 0 bases at J, with 14 bases between. Germline V CDR1 and CDR2: SGHNT, YYREEE (reference sequence). DNA of the CDR3: TGTGCCAGCAGCTTGGTAGGCGGTGGGTCTAGCACAGATACGCAGTATTTT. Translated: CASSLVGGGSSTDTQYF.

V gene TRBV27 combines with J gene TRBJ2-1; 9 nucleotides line up with TRBD2. The CDR3 consists of 16 residues. After removal of 5 bases from V and 6 bases from J, the junction contained 11 bases not matched to a gene. Germline CDR1 is MNHEY and CDR2 is SMNVEV (reference sequence). This CDR3 is CASSHPPAGGINEQFF. The CDR3 DNA reads as TGTGCCAGCAGTCACCCCCCGGCGGGAGGGATCAATGAGCAGTTCTTC.

This rearrangement joins TRBV6-1 to TRBJ2-3; D is uncertain. Per the germline V gene, CDR1 is MNHNS and CDR2 is SASEGT. CDR3 size: 14 residues. Trimming left V 1 base short and J 4 bases short, with 9 bases between. DNA of the CDR3: TGTGCCAGCAGTGAAGTTTATCAGGCAGATACGCAGTATTTT. Translating gives CASSEVYQADTQYF.